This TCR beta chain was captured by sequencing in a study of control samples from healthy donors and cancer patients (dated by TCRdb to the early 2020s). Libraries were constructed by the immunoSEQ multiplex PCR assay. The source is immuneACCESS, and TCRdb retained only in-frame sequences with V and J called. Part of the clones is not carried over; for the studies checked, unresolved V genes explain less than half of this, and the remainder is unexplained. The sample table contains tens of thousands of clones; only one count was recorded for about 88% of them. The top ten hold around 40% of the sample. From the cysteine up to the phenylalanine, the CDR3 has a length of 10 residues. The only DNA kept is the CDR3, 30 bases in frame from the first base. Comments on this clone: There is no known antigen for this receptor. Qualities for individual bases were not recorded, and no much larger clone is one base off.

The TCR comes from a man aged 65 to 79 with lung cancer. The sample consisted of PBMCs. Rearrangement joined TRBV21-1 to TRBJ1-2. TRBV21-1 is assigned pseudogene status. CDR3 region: CASSRDGYTF. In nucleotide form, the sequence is TGTGCCAGCAGCAGGGATGGCTACACCTTC.